The rows below give T cell receptor beta chains drawn from one sample of a study of blood T cell repertoires in COVID-19. Here immunoSEQ multiplex PCR was the method, and the copy in TCRdb shows in-frame clones only, minus some. The sample holds 65,000 or so clones; approximately 88% are singletons and the top ten take roughly a tenth. Specimen: peripheral blood. Receptors were obtained from a man under 40 with COVID-19, enrolled during active disease. CDR3s include the opening cysteine and the closing phenylalanine or tryptophan. D genes are given only for firm matches. Clone size is not always given. Where it is, it says once, few, many or a class for expanded clones.

j_gene,v_gene,d_gene,abundance,len,CDR3nt,CDR3aa
TRBJ1-1,TRBV4-2,NA,NA,14,TGTGCCAGCAGCCAACCACAGGTGAACACTGAAGCTTTCTTT,CASSQPQVNTEAFF
TRBJ2-1,TRBV5-1,TRBD2,NA,15,TGCGCCAGCAGCTCGGGACTAGCGGGATACAATGAGCAGTTCTTC,CASSSGLAGYNEQFF
TRBJ2-7,TRBV6-5,TRBD1,NA,16,TGTGCCAGCAGTTACAGATTTAGGGACAGGAGCTACGAGCAGTACTTC,CASSYRFRDRSYEQYF
TRBJ1-2,TRBV7-3,TRBD1,NA,15,TGTGCCAGCAGCCCCTCGACAGGGCCAAGGGGTGGCTACACCTTC,CASSPSTGPRGGYTF
TRBJ1-5,TRBV7-8,TRBD1,few,15,TGTGCCAGCAGCCCAGACAGGGGGAACAATCAGCCCCAGCATTTT,CASSPDRGNNQPQHF
TRBJ2-1,TRBV6-2/TRBV6-3,NA,NA,14,TGTGCCAGCAGTTACTCCGGGAGCTACAATGAGCAGTTCTTC,CASSYSGSYNEQFF
TRBJ2-5,TRBV24-1,TRBD1,NA,16,TGTGCCACCAGTGATTACCTGACAGGGGACAGAGAGACCCAGTACTTC,CATSDYLTGDRETQYF
TRBJ1-5,TRBV6-2/TRBV6-3,NA,NA,16,TGTGCCAGCAGTGAGGCGGGTTTAGTGGGCAATCAGCCCCAGCATTTT,CASSEAGLVGNQPQHF
TRBJ2-3,TRBV27,TRBD1,NA,15,TGTGCCAGCGCAGGGGGCGTCGTAGGTACAGATACGCAGTATTTT,CASAGGVVGTDTQYF
TRBJ2-2,TRBV27,TRBD2,NA,17,TGTGCCAGCACCTTATATAGCGGGAGAACAAACACCGGGGAGCTGTTTTTT,CASTLYSGRTNTGELFF
TRBJ1-1,TRBV11-2,NA,NA,12,TGTGCCAGCAGCTTATCGGGCACTGAAGCTTTCTTT,CASSLSGTEAFF
TRBJ1-2,TRBV7-2,NA,NA,13,TGTGCCAGCAGCACCTGGAGGAACTATGGCTACACCTTC,CASSTWRNYGYTF
TRBJ1-2,TRBV28,NA,few,15,TGTGCCAGCAGTTTAGGCATAGGGGCTAGATATGGCTACACCTTC,CASSLGIGARYGYTF
TRBJ2-7,TRBV6-2/TRBV6-3,TRBD2,NA,17,TGTGCCAGCAGTTCCCCTAGCGGGAGTGGTCTATATGGGGAGCAGTACTTC,CASSSPSGSGLYGEQYF
TRBJ2-7,TRBV18,NA,NA,13,TGTGCCAGCTCACCACCGTCGGGGTACGAGCAGTACTTC,CASSPPSGYEQYF
TRBJ2-2,TRBV29-1,NA,NA,13,TGCAGCGTTGTTCCCGCGAACACCGGGGAGCTGTTTTTT,CSVVPANTGELFF
TRBJ2-7,TRBV6-5,TRBD1,NA,15,TGTGCCAGCAGTTACTCGACAGGGGGCGGGAACGAGCAGTACTTC,CASSYSTGGGNEQYF
TRBJ2-5,TRBV27,NA,NA,15,TGTGCCAGCAGCCCCTGGAGCGGGTGGCAAGAGACCCAGTACTTC,CASSPWSGWQETQYF
TRBJ1-3,TRBV6-5,NA,NA,15,TGTGCCAGCAGCCGCTCCGGGTACTCTGGAAACACCATATATTTT,CASSRSGYSGNTIYF
TRBJ1-2,TRBV19,NA,few,15,TGTGCCAGTAGTATAGGGTCCGGTGCGAGCTATGGCTACACCTTC,CASSIGSGASYGYTF
TRBJ2-2,TRBV15,NA,NA,16,TGTGCCACCAGTCCAGCGGACGGAGGGCGCACCGGGGAGCTGTTTTTT,CATSPADGGRTGELFF
TRBJ1-1,TRBV20-1,NA,NA,13,TGCAGTGCTAGTCAGGTGTCGAACACTGAAGCTTTCTTT,CSASQVSNTEAFF
TRBJ2-5,TRBV28,TRBD1,NA,14,TGTGCCAGCAGGGACAGGGGAGCCTTACAGACCCAGTACTTC,CASRDRGALQTQYF
TRBJ1-2,TRBV5-1,TRBD1,few,18,TGCGCCAGCAGCCCGGAAACGGTTTTTGGGACAGGGTGGAACGGCTACACCTTC,CASSPETVFGTGWNGYTF
TRBJ2-7,TRBV4-2,NA,NA,15,TGTGCCAGCAGCCAAGATCCACATTTCTCCTACGAGCAGTACTTC,CASSQDPHFSYEQYF
TRBJ2-7,TRBV10-3,TRBD1,NA,13,TGTGCCATCAGTTCAGGGGGCGGAAACGAGCAGTACTTC,CAISSGGGNEQYF
TRBJ2-7,TRBV4-3,TRBD2,once,17,TGCGCCAGCAGTCAAAACACCGGGACTAGCGGGATATACGAGCAGTACTTC,CASSQNTGTSGIYEQYF
TRBJ1-1,TRBV11-2,TRBD1,NA,17,TGTGCCAGCAGACCCCGACAGGGACTTCTACTGAACACTGAAGCTTTCTTT,CASRPRQGLLLNTEAFF
TRBJ2-7,TRBV28,TRBD1,few,15,TGTGCCAGCAGTCCAGCTGGGACAGGGGATCGGGAGCAGTACTTC,CASSPAGTGDREQYF